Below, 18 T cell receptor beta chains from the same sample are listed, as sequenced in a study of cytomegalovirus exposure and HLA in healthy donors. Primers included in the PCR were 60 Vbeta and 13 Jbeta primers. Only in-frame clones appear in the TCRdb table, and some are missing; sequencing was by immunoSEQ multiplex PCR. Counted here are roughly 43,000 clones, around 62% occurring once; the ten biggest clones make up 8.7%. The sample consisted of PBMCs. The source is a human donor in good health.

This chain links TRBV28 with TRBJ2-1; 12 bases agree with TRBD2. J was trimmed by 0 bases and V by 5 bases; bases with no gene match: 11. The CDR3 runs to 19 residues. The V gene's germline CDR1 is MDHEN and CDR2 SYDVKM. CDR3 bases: TGTGCCAGCAGTACGAACGCCAGGACTAGCGGGGCCTCCTACAATGAGCAGTTCTTC. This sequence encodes CASSTNARTSGASYNEQFF.

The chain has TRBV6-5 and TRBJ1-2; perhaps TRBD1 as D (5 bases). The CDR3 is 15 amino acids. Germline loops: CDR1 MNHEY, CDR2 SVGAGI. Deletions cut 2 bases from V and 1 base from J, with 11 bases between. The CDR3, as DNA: TGTGCCAGCAGTTACGGGCAGGGTAATAACTATGGCTACACCTTC. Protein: CASSYGQGNNYGYTF.

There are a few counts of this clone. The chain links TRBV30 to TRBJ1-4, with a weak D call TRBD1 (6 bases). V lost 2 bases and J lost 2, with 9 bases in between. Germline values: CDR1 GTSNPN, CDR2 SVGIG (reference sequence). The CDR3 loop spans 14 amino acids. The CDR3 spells CAWSTGYTNEKLFF. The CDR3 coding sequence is TGTGCCTGGAGTACAGGGTATACTAATGAAAAACTGTTTTTT.

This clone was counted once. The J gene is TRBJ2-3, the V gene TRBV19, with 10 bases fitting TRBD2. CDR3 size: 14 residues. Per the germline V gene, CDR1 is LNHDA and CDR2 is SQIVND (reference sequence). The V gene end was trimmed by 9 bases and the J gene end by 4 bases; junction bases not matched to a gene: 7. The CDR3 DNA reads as TGTGCCAGCATAAGCGGGGGGGCCGCAGATACGCAGTATTTT. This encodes CASISGGAADTQYF.

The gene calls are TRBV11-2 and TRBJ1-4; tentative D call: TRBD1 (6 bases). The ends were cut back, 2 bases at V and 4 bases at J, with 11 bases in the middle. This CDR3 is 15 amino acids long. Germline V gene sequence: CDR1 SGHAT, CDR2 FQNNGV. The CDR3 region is CASSLTGQHNEKLFF. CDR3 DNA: TGTGCCAGCAGCTTAACGGGACAACATAATGAAAAACTGTTTTTT.

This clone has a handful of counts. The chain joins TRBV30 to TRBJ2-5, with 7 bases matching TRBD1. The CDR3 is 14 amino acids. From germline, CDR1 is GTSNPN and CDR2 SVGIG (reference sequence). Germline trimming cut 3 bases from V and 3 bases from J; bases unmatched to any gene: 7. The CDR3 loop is CAWSWTGQEETQYF. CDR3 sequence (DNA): TGTGCCTGGAGCTGGACAGGACAAGAAGAGACCCAGTACTTC.

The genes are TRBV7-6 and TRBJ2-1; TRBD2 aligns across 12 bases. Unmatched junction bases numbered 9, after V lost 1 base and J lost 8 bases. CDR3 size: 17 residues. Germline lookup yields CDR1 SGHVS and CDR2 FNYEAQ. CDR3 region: CASSLVASGGARDEQFF. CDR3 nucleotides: TGTGCCAGCAGCTTAGTGGCTAGCGGGGGGGCTAGGGATGAGCAGTTCTTC. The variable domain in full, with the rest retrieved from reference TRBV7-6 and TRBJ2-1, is GAGVSQSPRYKVTKRGQDVALRCDPISGHVSLYWYRQALGQGPEFLTYFNYEAQQDKSGLPNDRFSAERPEGSISTLTIQRTEQRDSAMYRCASSLVASGGARDEQFFGPGTRLTVL.

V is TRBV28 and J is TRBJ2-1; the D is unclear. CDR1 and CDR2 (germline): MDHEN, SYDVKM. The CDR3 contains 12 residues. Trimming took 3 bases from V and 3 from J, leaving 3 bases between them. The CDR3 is CASSLSYNEQFF. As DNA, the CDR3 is TGTGCCAGCAGTTTGAGCTACAATGAGCAGTTCTTC.

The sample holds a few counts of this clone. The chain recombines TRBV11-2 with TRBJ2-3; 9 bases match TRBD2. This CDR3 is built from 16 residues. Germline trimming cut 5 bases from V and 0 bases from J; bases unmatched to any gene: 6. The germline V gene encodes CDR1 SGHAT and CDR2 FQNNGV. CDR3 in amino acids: CASSRSSGVSTDTQYF. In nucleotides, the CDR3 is TGTGCCAGCAGCCGATCTAGCGGGGTTAGCACAGATACGCAGTATTTT.

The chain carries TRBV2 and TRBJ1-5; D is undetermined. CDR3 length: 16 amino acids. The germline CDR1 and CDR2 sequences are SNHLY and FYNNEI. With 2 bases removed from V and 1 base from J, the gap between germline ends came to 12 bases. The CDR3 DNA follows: TGTGCCAGCAGTGAACTGTCGGTTCGGAGCAATCAGCCCCAGCATTTT. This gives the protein CASSELSVRSNQPQHF.

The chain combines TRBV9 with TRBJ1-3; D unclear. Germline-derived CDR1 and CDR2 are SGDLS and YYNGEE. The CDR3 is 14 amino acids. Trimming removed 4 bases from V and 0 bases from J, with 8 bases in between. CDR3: CASSPIVSGNTIYF. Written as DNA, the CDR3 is TGTGCCAGCAGCCCCATAGTCTCTGGAAACACCATATATTTT.

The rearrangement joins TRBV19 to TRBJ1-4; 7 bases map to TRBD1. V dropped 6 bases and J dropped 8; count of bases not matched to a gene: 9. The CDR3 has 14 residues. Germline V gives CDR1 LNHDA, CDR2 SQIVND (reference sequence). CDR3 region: CASSLDRVDEKLFF. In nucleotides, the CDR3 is TGTGCCAGTAGCCTTGACAGGGTCGACGAAAAACTGTTTTTT.

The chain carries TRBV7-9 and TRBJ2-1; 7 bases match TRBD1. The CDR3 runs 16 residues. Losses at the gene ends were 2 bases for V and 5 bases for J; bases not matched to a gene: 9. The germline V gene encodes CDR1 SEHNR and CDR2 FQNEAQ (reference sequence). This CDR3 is CASSLSDRELHNEQFF. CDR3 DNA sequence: TGTGCCAGCAGCTTATCCGACAGGGAACTTCACAATGAGCAGTTCTTC.

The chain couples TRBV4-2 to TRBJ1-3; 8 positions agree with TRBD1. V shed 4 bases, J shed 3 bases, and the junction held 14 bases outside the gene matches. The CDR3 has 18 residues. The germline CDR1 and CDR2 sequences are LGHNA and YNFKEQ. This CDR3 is CASSPSWSQGAIGNTIYF. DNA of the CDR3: TGTGCCAGCAGCCCCTCATGGTCCCAGGGGGCTATTGGAAACACCATATATTTT.

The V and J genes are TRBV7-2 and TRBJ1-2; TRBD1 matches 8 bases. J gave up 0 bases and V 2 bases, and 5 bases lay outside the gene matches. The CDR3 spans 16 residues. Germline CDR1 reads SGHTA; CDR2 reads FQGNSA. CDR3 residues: CASSLWGQETNYGYTF. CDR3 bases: TGTGCCAGCAGCTTATGGGGACAGGAGACTAACTATGGCTACACCTTC. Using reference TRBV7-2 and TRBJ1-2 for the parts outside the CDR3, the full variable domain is GAGVSQSPSNKVTEKGKDVELRCDPISGHTALYWYRQSLGQGLEFLIYFQGNSAPDKSGLPSDRFSAERTGGSVSTLTIQRTQQEDSAVYLCASSLWGQETNYGYTFGSGTRLTVV.

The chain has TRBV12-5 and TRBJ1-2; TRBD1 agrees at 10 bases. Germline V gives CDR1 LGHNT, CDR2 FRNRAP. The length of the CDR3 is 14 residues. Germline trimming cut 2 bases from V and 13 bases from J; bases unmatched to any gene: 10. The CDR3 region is CASGLSGTGVSITF. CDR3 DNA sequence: TGTGCTAGTGGTTTGTCCGGGACAGGGGTATCTATCACCTTC.

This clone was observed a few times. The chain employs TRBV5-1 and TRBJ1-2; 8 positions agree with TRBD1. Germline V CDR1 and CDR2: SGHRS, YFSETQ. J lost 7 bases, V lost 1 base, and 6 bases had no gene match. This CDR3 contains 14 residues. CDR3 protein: CASSLQDRVGGYTF. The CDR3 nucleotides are TGCGCCAGCAGCTTGCAGGACAGGGTCGGTGGCTACACCTTC.

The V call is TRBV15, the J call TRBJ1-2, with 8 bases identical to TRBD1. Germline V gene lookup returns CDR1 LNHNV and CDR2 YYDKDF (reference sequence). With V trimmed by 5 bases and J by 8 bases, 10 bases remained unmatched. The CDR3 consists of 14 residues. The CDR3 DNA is TGTGCCACCAGCCCCCAGGACAGGGTTGGGGGCTACACCTTC. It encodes CATSPQDRVGGYTF. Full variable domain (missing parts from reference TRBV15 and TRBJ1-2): DAMVIQNPRYQVTQFGKPVTLSCSQTLNHNVMYWYQQKSSQAPKLLFHYYDKDFNNEADTPDNFQSRRPNTSFCFLDIRSPGLGDTAMYLCATSPQDRVGGYTFGSGTRLTVV.